The present T cell receptor (beta chain) was sequenced within a study of cytomegalovirus exposure and HLA in healthy donors. For the study at large: Researchers found that around 80% of almost 400 genotyped donors fell within the Caucasian-associated ancestry cluster.

V gave up 6 bases and J gave up 0 bases, with 12 bases separating them. The CDR3 runs to 14 residues. Germline lookup yields CDR1 MNHNS and CDR2 SASEGT. General study results and limits: Association of 16,951 TCR beta sequences with HLA alleles was found at 0.05 false discovery rate in a later analysis. A few CMV-associated chains proved CMV antigen-specific in vitro.

PCR was performed using 60 Vbeta and 13 Jbeta primers. As processed by the authors: Per a later analysis, the number of unique TCR beta chains was around 79 million, of which 9 million to 14 million were shared. Sequenced by immunoSEQ multiplex PCR; TCRdb stores in-frame clones only, minus some. The V and J calls and the clone size are those of that table, but D and trimming were determined from the DNA. The repertoire holds under 200,000 clones, roughly four fifths seen once, with 7% to 9.5% in the top ten. Turning to this clone: No antigen is known for it.

The chain joins TRBV6-1 to TRBJ2-7; D might be TRBD2 (5 bases). The sequence was obtained from a male donor in good health and CMV-seropositive. The sequenced sample was PBMCs. The CDR3, as DNA: TGTGCCAGCAGGAAGACTATGAGCTCCTACGAGCAGTACTTC. As protein: CASRKTMSSYEQYF.